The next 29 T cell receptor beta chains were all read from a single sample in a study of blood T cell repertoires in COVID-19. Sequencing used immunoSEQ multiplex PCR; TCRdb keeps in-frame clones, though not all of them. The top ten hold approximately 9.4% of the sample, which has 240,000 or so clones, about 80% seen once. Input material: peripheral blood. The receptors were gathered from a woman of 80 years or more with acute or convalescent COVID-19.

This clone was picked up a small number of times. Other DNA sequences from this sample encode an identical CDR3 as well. The CDR3 reads CASSLSPGGLWTVDQETQYF. The CDR3 DNA follows: TGTGCCAGCAGTTTATCGCCGGGCGGACTTTGGACAGTCGACCAAGAGACCCAGTACTTC. The rearrangement links TRBV27 to TRBJ2-5; a weak D match, TRBD1 (6 bases). Germline assignment: CDR1 MNHEY and CDR2 SMNVEV (reference sequence). V was clipped by 0 bases and J by 0 bases, with 23 bases between them. The CDR3 loop spans 20 amino acids.

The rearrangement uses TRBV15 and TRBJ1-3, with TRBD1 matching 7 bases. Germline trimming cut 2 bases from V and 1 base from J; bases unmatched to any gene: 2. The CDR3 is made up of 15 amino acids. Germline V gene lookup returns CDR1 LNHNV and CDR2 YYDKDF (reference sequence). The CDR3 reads CATSRKQGSGNTIYF. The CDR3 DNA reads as TGTGCCACCAGCAGAAAACAGGGGTCTGGAAACACCATATATTTT.

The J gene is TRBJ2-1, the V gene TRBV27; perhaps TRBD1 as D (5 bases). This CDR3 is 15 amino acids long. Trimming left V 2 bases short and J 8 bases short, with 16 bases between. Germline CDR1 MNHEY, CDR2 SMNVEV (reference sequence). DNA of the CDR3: TGTGCCAGCAGTTTAGGCCGGCTACTCAGGGATGAGCAGTTCTTC. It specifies CASSLGRLLRDEQFF.

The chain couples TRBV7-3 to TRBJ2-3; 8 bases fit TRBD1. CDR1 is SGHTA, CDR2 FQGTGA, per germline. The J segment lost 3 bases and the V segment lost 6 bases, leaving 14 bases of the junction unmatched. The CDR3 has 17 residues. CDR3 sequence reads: CASSPTPGTGGTDTQYF. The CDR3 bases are TGTGCCAGCAGTCCTACTCCCGGGACAGGTGGGACAGATACGCAGTATTTT.

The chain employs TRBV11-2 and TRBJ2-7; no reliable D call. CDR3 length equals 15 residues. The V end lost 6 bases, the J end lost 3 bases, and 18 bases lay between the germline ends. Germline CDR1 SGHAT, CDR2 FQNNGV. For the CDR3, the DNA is TGTGCCAGCAGTCCCAGGCTATACGGTTACTACGAGCAGTACTTC. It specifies CASSPRLYGYYEQYF. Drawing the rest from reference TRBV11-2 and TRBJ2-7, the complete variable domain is EAGVAQSPRYKIIEKRQSVAFWCNPISGHATLYWYQQILGQGPKLLIQFQNNGVVDDSQLPKDRFSAERLKGVDSTLKIQPAKLEDSAVYLCASSPRLYGYYEQYFGPGTRLTVT.

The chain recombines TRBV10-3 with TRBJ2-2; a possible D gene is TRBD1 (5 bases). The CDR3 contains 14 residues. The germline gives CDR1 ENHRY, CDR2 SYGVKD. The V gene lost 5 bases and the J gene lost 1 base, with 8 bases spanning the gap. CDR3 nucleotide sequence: TGTGCCATCAGTTCAGACAGGAACACCGGGGAGCTGTTTTTT. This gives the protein CAISSDRNTGELFF.

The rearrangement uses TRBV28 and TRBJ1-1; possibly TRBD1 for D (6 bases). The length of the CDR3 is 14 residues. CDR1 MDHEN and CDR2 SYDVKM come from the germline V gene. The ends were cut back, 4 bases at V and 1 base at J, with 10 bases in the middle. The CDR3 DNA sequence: TGTGCCAGCAGTTCCGACAGGAGGAACACTGAAGCTTTCTTT. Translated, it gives CASSSDRRNTEAFF.

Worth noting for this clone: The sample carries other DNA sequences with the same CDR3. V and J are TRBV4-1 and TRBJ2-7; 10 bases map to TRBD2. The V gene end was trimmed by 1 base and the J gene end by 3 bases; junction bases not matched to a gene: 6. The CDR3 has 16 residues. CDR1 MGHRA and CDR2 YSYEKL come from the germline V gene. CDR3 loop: CASSQGTSGAYYEQYF. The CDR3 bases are TGCGCCAGCAGCCAAGGAACTAGCGGGGCCTACTACGAGCAGTACTTC.

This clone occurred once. The CDR3 here is CASSPSRGRTDTQYF. The CDR3 DNA reads TGTGCCAGCAGCCCCTCTCGGGGGAGAACAGATACGCAGTATTTT. This chain connects TRBV25-1 to TRBJ2-3, with D perhaps TRBD2 (6 bases). This CDR3 is 15 amino acids long. V was cut by 6 bases and J by 3 bases, with 16 bases left in between. Looked up from germline, CDR1 is MGHDK and CDR2 is SYGVNS.

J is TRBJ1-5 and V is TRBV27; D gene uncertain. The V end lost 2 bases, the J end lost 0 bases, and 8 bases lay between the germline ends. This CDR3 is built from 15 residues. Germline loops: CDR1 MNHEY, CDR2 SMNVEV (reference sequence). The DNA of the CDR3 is TGTGCCAGCAGTTTAGCCGGGTATAGCAATCAGCCCCAGCATTTT. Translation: CASSLAGYSNQPQHF.

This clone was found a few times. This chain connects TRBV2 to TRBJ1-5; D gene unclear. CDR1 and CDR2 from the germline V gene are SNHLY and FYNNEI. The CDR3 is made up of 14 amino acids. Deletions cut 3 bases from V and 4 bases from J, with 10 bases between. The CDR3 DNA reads TGTGCCAGCAGTGATCTTGGGCTTAATCAGCCCCAGCATTTT. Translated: CASSDLGLNQPQHF. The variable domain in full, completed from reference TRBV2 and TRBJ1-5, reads EPEVTQTPSHQVTQMGQEVILRCVPISNHLYFYWYRQILGQKVEFLVSFYNNEISEKSEIFDDQFSVERPDGSNFTLKIRSTKLEDSAMYFCASSDLGLNQPQHFGDGTRLSIL.

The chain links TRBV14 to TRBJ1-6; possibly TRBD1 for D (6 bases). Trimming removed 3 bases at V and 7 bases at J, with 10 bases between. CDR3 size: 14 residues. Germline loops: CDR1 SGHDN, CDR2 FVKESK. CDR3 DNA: TGTGCCAGCAGCCAGGGTAGGGGGAATTCACCCCTCCACTTT. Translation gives CASSQGRGNSPLHF.

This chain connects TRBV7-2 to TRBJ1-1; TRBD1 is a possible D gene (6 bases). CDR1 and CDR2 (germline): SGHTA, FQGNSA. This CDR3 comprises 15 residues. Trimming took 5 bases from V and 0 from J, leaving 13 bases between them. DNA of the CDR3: TGTGCCAGCAGCAAAAACAGGGTATTGAACACTGAAGCTTTCTTT. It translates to CASSKNRVLNTEAFF.

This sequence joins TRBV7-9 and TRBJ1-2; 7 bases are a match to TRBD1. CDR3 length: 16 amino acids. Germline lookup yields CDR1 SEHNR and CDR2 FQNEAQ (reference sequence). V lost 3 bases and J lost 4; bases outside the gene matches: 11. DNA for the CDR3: TGTGCCAGCAGCTTGGGTGCAGGGGGTGATCTCTATGGCTACACCTTC. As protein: CASSLGAGGDLYGYTF.

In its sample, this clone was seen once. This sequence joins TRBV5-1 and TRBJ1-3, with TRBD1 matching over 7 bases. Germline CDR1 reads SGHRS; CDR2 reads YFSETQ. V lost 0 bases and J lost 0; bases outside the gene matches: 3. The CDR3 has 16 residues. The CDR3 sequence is CASSLGTGVSGNTIYF. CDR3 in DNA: TGCGCCAGCAGCTTGGGGACAGGAGTCTCTGGAAACACCATATATTTT.

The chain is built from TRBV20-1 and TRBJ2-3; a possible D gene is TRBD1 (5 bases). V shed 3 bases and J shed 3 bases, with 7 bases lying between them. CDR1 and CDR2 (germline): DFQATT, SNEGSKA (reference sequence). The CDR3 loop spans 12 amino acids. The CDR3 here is CSASPGTDTQYF. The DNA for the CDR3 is TGCAGTGCTAGTCCAGGGACAGATACGCAGTATTTT.

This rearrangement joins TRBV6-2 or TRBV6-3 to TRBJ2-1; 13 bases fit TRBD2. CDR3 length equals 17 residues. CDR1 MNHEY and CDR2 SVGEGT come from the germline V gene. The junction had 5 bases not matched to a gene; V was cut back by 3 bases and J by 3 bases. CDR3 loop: CASSYPRLAGGYNEQFF. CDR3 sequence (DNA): TGTGCCAGCAGTTATCCCCGACTAGCGGGGGGCTACAATGAGCAGTTCTTC.

The CDR3 protein is CASSVGQGADEAFF. The CDR3 DNA follows: TGTGCCAGCAGCGTAGGACAGGGGGCGGATGAAGCTTTCTTT. The chain joins TRBV7-9 to TRBJ1-1, with 11 bases aligning to TRBD1. The CDR3 runs to 14 residues. The germline V gene has CDR1 SEHNR and CDR2 FQNEAQ (reference sequence). V was clipped by 5 bases and J by 7 bases; unmatched bases: 6.

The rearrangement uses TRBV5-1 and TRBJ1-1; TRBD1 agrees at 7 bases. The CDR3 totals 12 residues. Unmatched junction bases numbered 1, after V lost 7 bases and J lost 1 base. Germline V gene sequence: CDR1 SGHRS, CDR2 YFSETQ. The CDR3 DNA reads TGCGCCAGCCGGACAGGGAACACTGAAGCTTTCTTT. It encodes CASRTGNTEAFF.

The CDR3 protein is CASNPTPEGGEAFF. For the CDR3, the DNA is TGTGCCAGCAATCCCACCCCTGAGGGCGGTGAAGCTTTCTTT. The V and J genes are TRBV2 and TRBJ1-1; D ambiguous. The CDR3 consists of 14 residues. Per germline, CDR1 SNHLY and CDR2 FYNNEI. V was shortened by 7 bases and J by 7 bases, with 19 bases between the two germline ends.

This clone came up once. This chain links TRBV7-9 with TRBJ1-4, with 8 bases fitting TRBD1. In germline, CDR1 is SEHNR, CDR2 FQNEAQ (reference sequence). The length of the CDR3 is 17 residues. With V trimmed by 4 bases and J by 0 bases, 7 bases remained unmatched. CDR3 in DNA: TGTGCCAGCAGCTCGGGACAGGCAATTGCAACTAATGAAAAACTGTTTTTT. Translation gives CASSSGQAIATNEKLFF.

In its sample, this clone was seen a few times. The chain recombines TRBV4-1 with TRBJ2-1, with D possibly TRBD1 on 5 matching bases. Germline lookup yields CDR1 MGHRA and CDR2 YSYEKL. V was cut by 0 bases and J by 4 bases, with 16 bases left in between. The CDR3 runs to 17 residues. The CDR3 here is CASSQDLPGQVYNEQFF. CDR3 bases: TGCGCCAGCAGCCAAGATCTCCCTGGACAAGTTTACAATGAGCAGTTCTTC.

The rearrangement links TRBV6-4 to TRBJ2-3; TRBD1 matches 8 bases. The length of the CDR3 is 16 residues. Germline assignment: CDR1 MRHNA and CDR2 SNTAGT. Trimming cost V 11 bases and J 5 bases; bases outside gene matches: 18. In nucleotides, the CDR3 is TGTGCCCCGAGGACAGGGTACCCCACCCTGGGAGATACGCAGTATTTT. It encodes CAPRTGYPTLGDTQYF.

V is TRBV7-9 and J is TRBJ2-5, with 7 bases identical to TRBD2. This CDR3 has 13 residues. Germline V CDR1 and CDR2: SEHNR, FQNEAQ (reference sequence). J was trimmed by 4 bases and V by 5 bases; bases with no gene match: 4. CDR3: CASSPGEGETQYF. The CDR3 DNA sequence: TGTGCCAGCAGCCCGGGGGAGGGAGAGACCCAGTACTTC.

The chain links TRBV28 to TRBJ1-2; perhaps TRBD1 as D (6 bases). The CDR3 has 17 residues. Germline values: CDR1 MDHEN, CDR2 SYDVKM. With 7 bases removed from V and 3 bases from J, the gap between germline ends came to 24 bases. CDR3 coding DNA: TGTGCCAGCACCCCGGCCCCGGGGGGCCCTCGCGACTATGGCTACACCTTC. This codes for CASTPAPGGPRDYGYTF.

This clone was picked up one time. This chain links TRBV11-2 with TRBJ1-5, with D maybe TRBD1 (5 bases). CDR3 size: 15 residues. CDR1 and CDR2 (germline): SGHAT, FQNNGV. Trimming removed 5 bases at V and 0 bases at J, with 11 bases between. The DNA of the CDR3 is TGTGCCAGCAGCCTAAGCGACAGTAGCAATCAGCCCCAGCATTTT. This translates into CASSLSDSSNQPQHF.

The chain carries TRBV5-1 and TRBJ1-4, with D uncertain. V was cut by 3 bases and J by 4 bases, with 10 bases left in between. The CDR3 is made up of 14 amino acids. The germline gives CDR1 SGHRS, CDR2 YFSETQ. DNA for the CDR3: TGCGCCAGCAGCTCAGACACTAGTAATGAAAAACTGTTTTTT. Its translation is CASSSDTSNEKLFF.

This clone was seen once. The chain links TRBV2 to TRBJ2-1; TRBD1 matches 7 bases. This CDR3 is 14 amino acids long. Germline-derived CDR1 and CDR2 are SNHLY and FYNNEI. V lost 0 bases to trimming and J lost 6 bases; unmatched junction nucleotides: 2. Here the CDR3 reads CASSEARTGNEQFF. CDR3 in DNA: TGTGCCAGCAGTGAAGCTAGGACAGGCAATGAGCAGTTCTTC.

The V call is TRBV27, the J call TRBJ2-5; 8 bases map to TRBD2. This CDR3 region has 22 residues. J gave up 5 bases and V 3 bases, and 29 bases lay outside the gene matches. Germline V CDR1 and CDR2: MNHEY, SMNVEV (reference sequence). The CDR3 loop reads CASSFTTGGGPLSPSPRETQYF. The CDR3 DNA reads TGTGCCAGCAGTTTCACGACTGGCGGGGGGCCCCTTAGCCCTTCCCCCCGGGAGACCCAGTACTTC.